This TCR beta chain was retrieved from a study of spatial heterogeneity in lung cancer. Study context: Averaged across combinations, each unique TCR and UMI pairing appeared more than ten times in raw reads, which were uncorrected.

Findings and limits, study-wide: Higher tumor mutation counts went along with higher counts of expanded intratumoral alpha and beta TCRs. Of tumor T cells, an estimated coverage of approximately 7.2% was reached for alpha chains and approximately 14% for beta chains.

The presence of a unique molecular identifier marked each TCR cDNA molecule. MiXCR, applied by TCRdb to the 5' RACE reads, yields one record per CDR3 protein. The table lists around 4,000 distinct CDR3 sequences, approximately 26% of them singletons. Described time point: sample taken at primary tumor resection. Tumor, nontumor lung or frozen PBMC supplied whole RNA, sequenced without sorting. Concerning this clonotype itself: Its antigen remains unknown. Since the library was made to target alpha chains, this beta chain is a stray read and its abundance is not meaningful.

The CDR3 is 14 amino acids. V trimming: 5 bases; J trimming: 8 bases; junction bases outside the gene matches: 6. CDR1 and CDR2 from the germline V gene are SGHTA and FQGNSA. The sequence was collected from a male donor with early-stage non-small cell lung cancer. The V and J genes are TRBV7-2 and TRBJ2-1; 10 bases map to TRBD2. The source material was lung tumor tissue, sampled at surgery. The CDR3 here is CASSPTSGNYEQFF. The DNA of the CDR3 is TGTGCCAGCAGCCCAACTAGCGGGAACTATGAGCAGTTCTTC. Supplemented by reference TRBV7-2 and TRBJ2-1, the full variable domain reads GAGVSQSPSNKVTEKGKDVELRCDPISGHTALYWYRQSLGQGLEFLIYFQGNSAPDKSGLPSDRFSAERTGGSVSTLTIQRTQQEDSAVYLCASSPTSGNYEQFFGPGTRLTVL.